This T cell receptor beta chain comes out of a study of control samples from healthy donors and cancer patients. Data came from immunoSEQ multiplex PCR; TCRdb stores just in-frame clones and leaves some out. Of roughly 180,000 clones in the sample, roughly 94% are singletons; the top ten hold approximately 1.5%. CDR1 SNHLY and CDR2 FYNNEI come from the germline V gene. This CDR3 contains 13 residues. Between the trimmed V and J ends, which lost 8 bases and 1 base, there was a span of 10 bases. The chain joins TRBV2 to TRBJ2-3, with D possibly TRBD2 on 6 matching bases. The sample taken for sequencing was blood. This clonotype originated in a woman aged 18-30 years in good health. For the CDR3, the DNA is TGTGCCAGCCTAGCGAGTGGCACAGATACGCAGTATTTT. This sequence encodes CASLASGTDTQYF.